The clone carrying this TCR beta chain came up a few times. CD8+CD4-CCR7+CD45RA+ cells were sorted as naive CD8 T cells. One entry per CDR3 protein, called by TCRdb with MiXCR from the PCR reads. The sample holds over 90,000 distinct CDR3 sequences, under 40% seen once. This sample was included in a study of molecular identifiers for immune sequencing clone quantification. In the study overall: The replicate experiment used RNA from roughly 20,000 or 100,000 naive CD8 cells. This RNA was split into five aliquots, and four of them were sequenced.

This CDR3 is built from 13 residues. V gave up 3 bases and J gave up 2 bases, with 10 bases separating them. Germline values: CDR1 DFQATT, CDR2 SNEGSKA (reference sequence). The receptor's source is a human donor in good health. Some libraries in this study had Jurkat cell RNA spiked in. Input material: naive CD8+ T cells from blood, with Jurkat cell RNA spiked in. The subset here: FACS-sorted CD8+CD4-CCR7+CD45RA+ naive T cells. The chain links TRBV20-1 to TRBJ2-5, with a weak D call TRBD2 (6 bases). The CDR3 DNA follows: TGCAGTGCTAGCTGGGACTGGCAAGAGACCCAGTACTTC. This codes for CSASWDWQETQYF.